This is a list of T cell receptor beta chains from one sample in a study of T cells after yellow fever vaccination. TCRdb re-analysed the 5' RACE reads in MiXCR, keeping a single row per CDR3 protein. The data show some 160,000 distinct CDR3 sequences, approximately 10% seen once. This specimen was CD8+ T cells sorted from PBMCs, taken 45 days after the yellow fever booster vaccination. These receptor sequences come from a man younger than 35 who received the YFV17D yellow fever vaccine. CDR3s include the opening cysteine and the closing phenylalanine or tryptophan. Each record gives: D gene, CDR3 length, clone size, J gene, V gene, CDR3 protein, CDR3 DNA. D genes are given only for firm matches. Clone size is given for some rows only: seen once, a few or many times, or a class if the clone is expanded.

TRBD1 16 many TRBJ2-3 TRBV7-9 CASSLGQGTFTDTQYF TGTGCCAGCAGCTTAGGACAGGGGACCTTCACAGATACGCAGTATTTT
- 10 once TRBJ2-1 TRBV7-9 CASSPAEQFF TGTGCCAGCAGCCCGGCGGAGCAGTTCTTC
TRBD1 13 - TRBJ2-3 TRBV2 CATPGQSTDTQYF TGTGCCACCCCGGGACAGAGCACAGATACGCAGTATTTT
- 12 - TRBJ2-1 TRBV19 CASSIWGDEQFF TGTGCCAGTAGTATTTGGGGGGATGAGCAGTTCTTC
TRBD1 15 - TRBJ2-3 TRBV29-1 CSVEEADRVTDTQYF TGCAGCGTTGAAGAGGCGGACAGGGTCACAGATACGCAGTATTTT
TRBD1 14 - TRBJ1-5 TRBV5-1 CASSWTGGAEPQHF TGCGCCAGCAGCTGGACAGGGGGCGCGGAGCCCCAGCATTTT
- 17 few TRBJ2-6 TRBV11-2 CASSSNPPGSGANVLTF TGTGCCAGCAGCTCAAATCCCCCAGGGTCTGGGGCCAACGTCCTGACTTTC
TRBD2 13 few TRBJ2-4 TRBV10-2 CASNSGGGDIQYF TGCGCCAGTAATAGCGGGGGGGGTGACATTCAGTACTTC
- 14 few TRBJ2-4 TRBV9 CASLLRRAKNIQYF TGTGCCAGCCTTCTCAGGCGAGCCAAAAACATTCAGTACTTC
- 12 few TRBJ2-2 TRBV5-6 CASSLRIGELFF TGTGCCAGCAGCTTAAGGATCGGGGAGCTGTTTTTT
- 16 - TRBJ2-3 TRBV12-3/TRBV12-4 CASSLGGGGPRDTQYF TGTGCCAGCAGTTTGGGCGGTGGAGGGCCCCGAGATACGCAGTATTTT
- 15 - TRBJ2-3 TRBV4-3 CASSQSDRSTDTQYF TGCGCCAGCAGCCAATCGGACCGAAGCACAGATACGCAGTATTTT
- 10 many TRBJ1-3 TRBV7-9 CASSLSTIYF TGTGCCAGCAGCTTATCGACCATATATTTT
TRBD2 14 few TRBJ2-1 TRBV19 CATVAGGGVGEQFF TGTGCCACCGTGGCCGGCGGGGGTGTCGGTGAGCAGTTCTTC
TRBD2 16 few TRBJ2-5 TRBV12-3/TRBV12-4 CASSFRAGAARETQYF TGTGCCAGCAGTTTCCGAGCGGGGGCTGCGAGGGAGACCCAGTACTTC
TRBD2 18 few TRBJ2-2 TRBV4-1 CASSQAPGGTPLAGELFF TGCGCCAGCAGCCAGGCCCCGGGGGGTACCCCACTAGCCGGGGAGCTGTTTTTT
- 13 - TRBJ1-5 TRBV19 CASSIVGGQPQHF TGTGCCAGTAGTATTGTAGGTGGACAGCCCCAGCATTTT
- 16 - TRBJ2-7 TRBV4-1 CASSQDGDNNPYEQYF TGCGCCAGCAGCCAAGATGGGGACAATAATCCCTACGAGCAGTACTTC
- 12 few TRBJ1-2 TRBV6-2/TRBV6-3 CASTQGGFGYTF TGTGCCAGCACCCAGGGAGGTTTTGGCTACACCTTC
- 13 few TRBJ2-5 TRBV6-2/TRBV6-3 CASSSGSGETQYF TGTGCCAGCAGTTCAGGCAGCGGTGAGACCCAGTACTTC
- 11 few TRBJ2-4 TRBV7-9 CASSLANIQYF TGTGCCAGCAGCTTAGCCAACATTCAGTACTTC
TRBD1 14 few TRBJ1-3 TRBV12-3/TRBV12-4 CASRDRSSGNTIYF TGTGCCAGCAGGGACAGGTCCTCTGGAAACACCATATATTTT
TRBD1 14 - TRBJ1-1 TRBV5-1 CASSITGVDTEAFF TGCGCCAGCAGCATCACAGGGGTGGACACTGAAGCTTTCTTT
TRBD2 15 - TRBJ2-5 TRBV7-9 CASSRTGTSPETQYF TGTGCCAGCAGCCGAACCGGGACTAGCCCAGAGACCCAGTACTTC
TRBD2 19 - TRBJ2-3 TRBV7-8 CASSLSGGLAGKSTDTQYF TGTGCCAGCAGCTTAAGCGGGGGACTAGCGGGGAAAAGCACAGATACGCAGTATTTT
- 15 - TRBJ2-4 TRBV5-6 CASSLVVREVDIQYF TGTGCCAGCAGCTTGGTCGTACGAGAGGTCGACATTCAGTACTTC
- 12 few TRBJ1-2 TRBV12-3/TRBV12-4 CASSLGGAGYTF TGTGCCAGCAGTTTAGGGGGCGCGGGCTACACCTTC
TRBD1 15 - TRBJ2-5 TRBV6-5 CASSDPQGEQETQYF TGTGCCAGCAGTGACCCACAGGGGGAACAAGAGACCCAGTACTTC
- 17 few TRBJ2-6 TRBV12-3/TRBV12-4 CASTRGGYGSGANVLTF TGTGCCAGCACTCGAGGGGGGTATGGGTCTGGGGCCAACGTCCTGACTTTC
TRBD1 15 - TRBJ2-1 TRBV5-6 CASSQYRDRGNEQFF TGTGCCAGCAGCCAGTACCGGGACAGGGGCAATGAGCAGTTCTTC
- 13 many TRBJ1-1 TRBV7-6 CASSLGKYTEAFF TGTGCCAGCAGCTTAGGAAAGTACACTGAAGCTTTCTTT
- 14 many TRBJ2-2 TRBV4-1 CASSQDAGSGELFF TGCGCCAGCAGCCAAGATGCGGGATCCGGGGAGCTGTTTTTT
- 12 few TRBJ2-1 TRBV6-5 CASSYEGTEQFF TGTGCCAGCAGTTATGAAGGGACTGAGCAGTTCTTC
- 13 - TRBJ2-7 TRBV30 CAWGDRYSYEQYF TGTGCCTGGGGAGACAGGTACTCCTACGAGCAGTACTTC
- 15 few TRBJ2-5 TRBV11-2 CASSLAWGAQETQYF TGTGCCAGCAGCTTAGCCTGGGGTGCTCAAGAGACCCAGTACTTC
TRBD1 13 few TRBJ1-6 TRBV27 CATSDRVNSPLHF TGTGCCACCTCAGACAGGGTCAATTCACCCCTCCACTTT
- 19 few TRBJ1-5 TRBV4-2 CASSQDGQGPESSNQPQHF TGTGCCAGCAGCCAAGATGGGCAGGGGCCAGAGTCAAGCAATCAGCCCCAGCATTTT
- 17 many TRBJ2-7 TRBV7-8 CASSLSVEQPLPYEQYF TGTGCCAGCAGCTTATCGGTAGAGCAGCCCTTACCCTACGAGCAGTACTTC
- 15 few TRBJ2-1 TRBV4-3 CASSQPPTGNNEQFF TGCGCCAGCAGCCAACCTCCGACTGGAAACAATGAGCAGTTCTTC
- 14 many TRBJ2-3 TRBV12-3/TRBV12-4 CASSSRVLPDTQYF TGTGCCAGCAGTTCGCGAGTTTTGCCAGATACGCAGTATTTT
TRBD1 15 few TRBJ2-4 TRBV30 CAWSRQGAGLKDQYF TGTGCCTGGAGTCGCCAGGGGGCGGGTTTGAAGGATCAGTACTTC
- 12 many TRBJ2-3 TRBV6-6 CASSRSDFAQYF TGTGCCAGCAGTCGCTCCGATTTCGCGCAGTATTTT
- 13 many TRBJ1-2 TRBV4-1 CASSQDEGNGYTF TGCGCCAGCAGCCAAGATGAGGGGAACGGCTACACCTTC
TRBD1 14 few TRBJ2-7 TRBV4-3 CATATGVGSYEQYF TGCGCCACCGCGACAGGGGTCGGTTCCTACGAGCAGTACTTC
- 14 few TRBJ2-1 TRBV2 CASSPESSYNEQFF TGTGCCAGCAGTCCCGAGAGCTCCTACAATGAGCAGTTCTTC
- 14 - TRBJ1-4 TRBV4-2 CASSQERLAEKLFF TGTGCCAGCAGCCAAGAGCGTCTGGCTGAAAAACTGTTTTTT